The 8 T cell receptor beta chains reported below all come from one sample, sequenced in a study of blood T cell repertoires in COVID-19. Libraries were prepared by immunoSEQ multiplex PCR; TCRdb keeps only in-frame clonotypes and omits some of them. The data show fewer than 250,000 clones, approximately 84% seen once. Sequenced sample: PBMCs or T cells enriched from blood (not recorded which). All receptors derive from a man aged 55 to 70 who had recovered from COVID-19.

The CDR3 DNA follows: TGCGCCAGCAGTCGGGGTCCTAGGGAGACCCAGTACTTC. Protein product: CASSRGPRETQYF. This chain joins TRBV4-1 and TRBJ2-5; TRBD2 might be the D (5 bases). The CDR3 length is 13 residues. CDR1 and CDR2 (germline): MGHRA, YSYEKL. Trimming cost V 6 bases and J 5 bases, with 13 bases left between them.

The chain is built from TRBV18 and TRBJ2-1; 8 positions match TRBD1. The V segment lost 3 bases and the J segment 5 bases; nucleotides outside the gene matches: 12. The CDR3 runs to 17 residues. In germline, CDR1 is KGHSH, CDR2 LQKENI. CDR3 coding DNA: TGTGCCAGCTCACCCCGAAAGACGACAGGGGCAGACAATGAGCAGTTCTTC. Translating it yields CASSPRKTTGADNEQFF.

This clone is a singleton in its sample. The V gene is TRBV24-1, the J gene TRBJ2-1, with TRBD2 matching over 9 bases. Trimming removed 9 bases from V and 5 bases from J; junction bases left unmatched: 10. CDR3 length: 15 residues. Per the germline V gene, CDR1 is KGHDR and CDR2 is SFDVKD. The DNA for the CDR3 is TGTGCCACCTCCCTTAGCGGGGGCTTAAACAATGAGCAGTTCTTC. Protein: CATSLSGGLNNEQFF.

In its sample, this clone was seen a few times. The chain links TRBV5-1 to TRBJ2-7; tentative D call: TRBD1 (6 bases). Germline V gives CDR1 SGHRS, CDR2 YFSETQ. The CDR3 contains 13 residues. V was cut by 3 bases and J by 2 bases, with 9 bases left in between. The CDR3 DNA reads as TGCGCCAGCAGCTCCGGACAGACCTACGAGCAGTACTTC. Its protein product is CASSSGQTYEQYF.

The CDR3 loop is CASDGGGRRFGNTIYF. CDR3 sequence (DNA): TGTGCCAGCGACGGAGGAGGGCGCCGGTTTGGAAACACCATATATTTT. V and J are TRBV28 and TRBJ1-3, with D unresolved. The V gene lost 8 bases and the J gene lost 3 bases, with 20 bases spanning the gap. Germline V gene sequence: CDR1 MDHEN, CDR2 SYDVKM. The CDR3 is made up of 16 amino acids. The variable domain in full, completed from reference TRBV28 and TRBJ1-3, reads DVKVTQSSRYLVKRTGEKVFLECVQDMDHENMFWYRQDPGLGLRLIYFSYDVKMKEKGDIPEGYSVSREKKERFSLILESASTNQTSMYLCASDGGGRRFGNTIYFGEGSWLTVV.

Here the CDR3 DNA reads TGTGCCAGCAGCCGACAGAGAAACTATGGCTACACCTTC. This sequence encodes CASSRQRNYGYTF. The V and J genes are TRBV9 and TRBJ1-2; tentative D call: TRBD1 (5 bases). From germline, CDR1 is SGDLS and CDR2 YYNGEE. With 4 bases removed from V and 2 bases from J, the gap between germline ends came to 9 bases. This CDR3 is 13 amino acids long. Full variable domain (remainder filled in from reference TRBV9 and TRBJ1-2): DSGVTQTPKHLITATGQRVTLRCSPRSGDLSVYWYQQSLDQGLQFLIQYYNGEERAKGNILERFSAQQFPDLHSELNLSSLELGDSALYFCASSRQRNYGYTFGSGTRLTVV.

This clone has just a few counts. This chain links TRBV11-3 with TRBJ2-1, with D tentatively TRBD2 (5 bases). V was clipped by 1 base and J by 6 bases, with 10 bases between them. Germline CDR1 and CDR2: SGHNT and YENEEA. The CDR3 has 14 residues. The chain's CDR3 is CASSLGASSNEQFF. As DNA, the CDR3 is TGTGCCAGCAGCTTAGGTGCTAGCTCCAATGAGCAGTTCTTC.

The rearrangement links TRBV20-1 to TRBJ1-1; D gene unclear. Germline-derived CDR1 and CDR2 are DFQATT and SNEGSKA (reference sequence). CDR3 length equals 11 residues. Trimming took 7 bases from V and 0 from J, leaving 6 bases between them. The CDR3 DNA follows: TGCAGTGGTCTAATGAACACTGAAGCTTTCTTT. This codes for CSGLMNTEAFF.